The 10 T cell receptor beta chains below all came from one sample that was sequenced in a study of cytomegalovirus exposure and HLA in healthy donors. The PCR ran on 60 Vbeta and 13 Jbeta primers. The repertoire was sequenced with immunoSEQ multiplex PCR; TCRdb's copy has only in-frame clones and lacks some. The sample carries around 200,000 clones, about 86% recorded once. Specimen: PBMCs. The receptors derive from a woman between 25 and 40 years old in good health and CMV-seronegative.

The chain couples TRBV25-1 to TRBJ1-1; 11 bases map to TRBD1. Germline CDR1 is MGHDK and CDR2 is SYGVNS. The CDR3 extends over 15 amino acids. Unmatched junction bases numbered 4, after V lost 3 bases and J lost 4 bases. Here the CDR3 reads CASSDPGTGGTEAFF. As DNA, the CDR3 is TGTGCCAGCAGTGACCCCGGGACAGGGGGCACTGAAGCTTTCTTT.

The CDR3 nucleotides read TGTGCCAGCCAACAGGGTTACACTGAAGCTTTCTTT. This sequence encodes CASQQGYTEAFF. The gene calls are TRBV13 and TRBJ1-1; a possible D gene is TRBD1 (6 bases). Germline V CDR1 and CDR2: PRHDT, FYEKMQ (reference sequence). V was trimmed by 8 bases and J by 3 bases, leaving 10 bases between them. The length of the CDR3 is 12 residues.

This clone was counted between two and nine times. This chain uses TRBV19 with TRBJ1-1, with D unclear. From germline, CDR1 is LNHDA and CDR2 SQIVND (reference sequence). The V end lost 5 bases, the J end lost 4 bases, and 8 bases lay between the germline ends. The CDR3 runs to 12 residues. DNA of the CDR3: TGTGCCAGTAGTTCGCTCGGCACTGAAGCTTTCTTT. Encoded protein: CASSSLGTEAFF.

The chain recombines TRBV11-2 with TRBJ2-4; possibly TRBD2 for D (5 bases). From germline, CDR1 is SGHAT and CDR2 FQNNGV. This CDR3 is built from 14 residues. V lost 4 bases and J 8 bases, leaving 15 bases between the germline ends. CDR3 nucleotide sequence: TGTGCCAGCAGCTCGGACGGACTCGGAGACATTCAGTACTTC. Protein sequence: CASSSDGLGDIQYF.

The chain employs TRBV10-2 and TRBJ2-5; TRBD1 matches at 7 bases. The J call is in doubt because the DNA end fits TRBJ2-7 better. This CDR3 contains 13 residues. Germline-derived CDR1 and CDR2 are WSHSY and SAAADI. DNA of the CDR3: TGCGCCAGCAGACCCGGGACAGATTACGAGCAGTACTTC. Residues: CASRPGTDYEQYF.

The CDR3 DNA follows: TGTGCCAGCCGACCGGGGGTTGGGTCCTACAATGAGCAGTTCTTC. Translation gives CASRPGVGSYNEQFF. The gene calls are TRBV6-1 and TRBJ2-1; TRBD2 is a possible D gene (6 bases). The CDR3 extends over 15 amino acids. CDR1 is MNHNS, CDR2 SASEGT, per germline. Trimming left V 8 bases short and J 1 base short, with 15 bases between.

The CDR3: CASSGGWGNEKLFF. The CDR3 bases are TGTGCCAGCAGTGGAGGGTGGGGTAATGAAAAACTGTTTTTT. V usage is TRBV2 and J usage is TRBJ1-4; D uncertain. CDR3 length equals 14 residues. Per germline, CDR1 SNHLY and CDR2 FYNNEI. The V end lost 4 bases, the J end lost 4 bases, and 10 bases lay between the germline ends.

The V call is TRBV9, the J call TRBJ1-5, with TRBD1 identical over 9 bases. This CDR3 is 13 amino acids long. The ends lost 4 bases at V and 10 bases at J; junction bases unmatched: 6. Germline lookup yields CDR1 SGDLS and CDR2 YYNGEE. The CDR3 DNA reads TGTGCCAGCAGCCCAACTACAGGGGGCCCCCAGCATTTT. Its protein product is CASSPTTGGPQHF.

The chain links TRBV5-1 to TRBJ2-1; possible D gene TRBD2, 6 bases. Looked up from germline, CDR1 is SGHRS and CDR2 is YFSETQ. CDR3 size: 15 residues. V was cut by 2 bases and J by 7 bases, with 16 bases left in between. The CDR3 nucleotides are TGCGCCAGCAGCTTTCTTCCGGGACTCAGGAATGAGCAGTTCTTC. It codes for CASSFLPGLRNEQFF.

This clone has more than one count but fewer than ten. The chain carries TRBV29-1 and TRBJ2-2, with D tentatively TRBD2 (6 bases). Germline V gene lookup returns CDR1 SQVTM and CDR2 ANQGSEA. Trimming took 1 base from V and 13 from J, leaving 16 bases between them. The CDR3 is 13 residues long. The CDR3 loop is CSVEGGGGGGLFF. The CDR3 DNA reads TGCAGCGTTGAAGGGGGTGGGGGAGGTGGGCTGTTTTTT.